The T cell receptor (beta chain) described here comes from a study of blood T cell repertoires in COVID-19. This clone is a singleton in its sample. The CDR3 loop spans 14 amino acids. With 4 bases removed from V and 2 bases from J, the gap between germline ends came to 12 bases. The germline V gene has CDR1 SGDLS and CDR2 YYNGEE. The assay was immunoSEQ multiplex PCR, and TCRdb's table has in-frame clones only and misses some. The sample lists about 350,000 clones; roughly 90% were seen once. J is TRBJ2-5 and V is TRBV9; D is unresolved. The sample taken for sequencing was PBMCs or T cells enriched from blood (not recorded which). The TCR comes from a woman aged 25 to 45 who had been exposed to COVID-19. DNA for the CDR3: TGTGCCAGCAGCAAAAACAGTGATCAAGAGACCCAGTACTTC. Protein product: CASSKNSDQETQYF.